The 4 T cell receptor beta chains given below trace back to one sample, sequenced in a study of blood T cell repertoires in COVID-19. Data came from immunoSEQ multiplex PCR; TCRdb stores just in-frame clones and leaves some out. Of about 250,000 clones in the sample, roughly 80% were seen once. The sequenced sample was peripheral blood. These receptors were collected from an elderly man with acute or convalescent COVID-19.

This clone turned up a few times. The CDR3 region has the DNA TGTGCCAGCAGCCAAGATCCCTCAGCGGGGGGACGAACTGAAGCTTTCTTT. Its protein is CASSQDPSAGGRTEAFF. The chain uses TRBV14 and TRBJ1-1; D perhaps matches TRBD1 (5 bases). This CDR3 spans 17 amino acids. The V end was cut by 0 bases, the J end by 5 bases, with 19 bases between. Germline V CDR1 and CDR2: SGHDN, FVKESK.

This rearrangement joins TRBV6-5 to TRBJ2-3; 7 bases align to TRBD1. The CDR3 is 12 residues long. V was pared by 11 bases and J by 3 bases, with 5 bases of the junction left unmatched. CDR1 and CDR2 from the germline V gene are MNHEY and SVGAGI. As DNA, the CDR3 is TGTGCCGTGGGCAGGGGGACAGATACGCAGTATTTT. Translated, it gives CAVGRGTDTQYF.

The chain recombines TRBV12-5 with TRBJ1-3; 10 nucleotides align to TRBD1. The J segment lost 4 bases and the V segment lost 2 bases, leaving 2 bases of the junction unmatched. The CDR3 is 15 amino acids. Looked up from germline, CDR1 is LGHNT and CDR2 is FRNRAP. CDR3: CASGLTGQGGNTIYF. The CDR3 DNA sequence: TGTGCTAGTGGTTTGACGGGACAGGGGGGAAACACCATATATTTT.

The chain couples TRBV6-5 to TRBJ2-7; TRBD1 matches 8 bases. The CDR3 runs to 14 residues. Germline CDR1 MNHEY, CDR2 SVGAGI. With 5 bases clipped from V and 1 base from J, the junction kept 4 bases outside the gene matches. DNA for the CDR3: TGTGCCAGCAGTACCCGGGACAGGTCCTACGAGCAGTACTTC. Its translation is CASSTRDRSYEQYF.